In this sample, the clone carrying this T cell receptor (beta chain) turned up once. Individuals aged roughly 18 to 95 years were recruited from roughly 22 US areas. The V and J ends lost 5 bases and 7 bases respectively, with 22 bases between them. The CDR3 extends over 15 amino acids. Germline CDR1 reads SGHRS; CDR2 reads YFSETQ. The data were obtained in a study of blood T cell repertoires in COVID-19. Study-wide context: Italy, Spain and the United States were the sources of the convalescent and acute COVID-19 samples.

Assay: immunoSEQ multiplex PCR; the TCRdb copy retains only in-frame clones and omits some. The repertoire has more than 150,000 clones, roughly 87% of them found once; the top ten carry around 2.4%. The sequencing sample was made of PBMCs or T cells enriched from blood (not recorded which). The chain joins TRBV5-1 to TRBJ2-7, with TRBD2 as a possible D gene (6 bases). This receptor was obtained from a woman younger than 45 who had recovered from COVID-19. The CDR3 DNA is TGCGCCAGCAGGGAATCTACCCAGCGGGTAGGTGAGCAGTACTTC. Residues: CASRESTQRVGEQYF.